This T cell receptor (beta chain) was captured by sequencing in a study of radiation and T cells in renal cell carcinoma. Looking at the study overall: Nephrectomy followed 15 Gy stereotactic body radiation by 4 weeks.

Clones were sequenced by immunoSEQ multiplex PCR, and TCRdb holds only the in-frame ones, with some missing. This sample yields 100,000 to 150,000 clones, of which 88% are seen a single time; 5.8% belongs to the top ten. Time point reported: blood 2 weeks post-SBRT. Regarding treatment: 15 Gy SBRT to primary tumor, nephrectomy 4 weeks later. Study results and caveats: In blood, top tumor clones expanded by 2 weeks, shrinking by 4. Baseline intratumoral clonotype presence is unknown without pretreatment biopsies.

A remark on this clone: Its antigen is unknown.

Sequenced here: blood, sampled from a patient whose treatment included radiotherapy and nephrectomy. The TCR originated in an older woman with renal cell carcinoma.

In DNA form, the CDR3 reads TGCAGCGCCGTCGAGGGACAGGGATCTCAAGAGCAGTACTTC. It codes for CSAVEGQGSQEQYF. The chain links TRBV29-1 to TRBJ2-7; the match to TRBD1 covers 9 bases. Germline loops: CDR1 SQVTM, CDR2 ANQGSEA. The CDR3 consists of 14 residues. V shed 7 bases and J 7 bases; nucleotides not matched to a gene: 14.